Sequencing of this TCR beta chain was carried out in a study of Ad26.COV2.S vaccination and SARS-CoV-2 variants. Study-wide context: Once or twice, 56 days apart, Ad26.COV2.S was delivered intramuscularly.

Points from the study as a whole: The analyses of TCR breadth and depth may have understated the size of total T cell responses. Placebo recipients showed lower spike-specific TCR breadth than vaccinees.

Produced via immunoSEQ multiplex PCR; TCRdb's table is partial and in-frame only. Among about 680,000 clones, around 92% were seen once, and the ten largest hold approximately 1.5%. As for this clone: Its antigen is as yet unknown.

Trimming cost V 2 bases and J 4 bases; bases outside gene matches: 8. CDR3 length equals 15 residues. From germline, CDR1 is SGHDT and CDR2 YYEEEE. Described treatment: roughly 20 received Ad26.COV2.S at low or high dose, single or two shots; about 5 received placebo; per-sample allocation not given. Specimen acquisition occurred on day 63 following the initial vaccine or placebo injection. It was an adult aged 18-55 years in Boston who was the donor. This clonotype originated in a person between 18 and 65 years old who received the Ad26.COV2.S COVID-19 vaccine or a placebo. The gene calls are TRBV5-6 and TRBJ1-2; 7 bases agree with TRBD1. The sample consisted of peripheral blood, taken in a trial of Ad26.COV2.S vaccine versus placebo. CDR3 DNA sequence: TGTGCCAGCAGCTTTAAAGGGGGCGATCTCTATGGCTACACCTTC. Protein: CASSFKGGDLYGYTF.